Shown below are 5 T cell receptor beta chains from a single sample sequenced in a study of human T cells and chemical hapten exposure. This sample's time point: patch test 1, 2 weeks after DPC sensitization. Indicated treatment: therapeutic diphenylcyclopropenone sensitization with weekly scalp DPC. MiXCR, run by TCRdb on the RACE reads, gives a single entry per CDR3 protein. The data show 180,000 or so distinct CDR3 sequences, with 20% to 25% seen just once and under 7% held by the top ten. Sequenced material: whole blood, taken in connection with sensitization to the hapten diphenylcyclopropenone (DPC). Receptor source: a woman between 50 and 59 years old with alopecia areata. Some clones in this sample may be carry-over from other donors' samples.

The chain combines TRBV20-1 with TRBJ1-2; TRBD1 aligns across 8 bases. CDR1 and CDR2 from the germline V gene are DFQATT and SNEGSKA (reference sequence). The CDR3 spans 13 residues. V shed 3 bases and J 3 bases; nucleotides not matched to a gene: 3. This CDR3 reads CSASNRGDYGYTF. CDR3 nucleotides: TGCAGTGCTAGCAACAGGGGGGACTATGGCTACACCTTC.

This clonotype has just a few counts. J is TRBJ2-2 and V is TRBV5-1, with 11 bases matching TRBD2. The trim removed 4 bases at V and 1 base at J, leaving 9 bases unmatched. The CDR3 has 18 residues. Germline V gene data show CDR1 as SGHRS and CDR2 as YFSETQ. The CDR3 nucleotides read TGCGCCAGCAGCACAACTAGCGGGAGCCCAAGGAACACCGGGGAGCTGTTTTTT. Its protein product is CASSTTSGSPRNTGELFF.

This clonotype was seen a few times. The chain joins TRBV6-5 to TRBJ2-1; D uncertain. The V end lost 2 bases, the J end lost 13 bases, and 15 bases lay between the germline ends. The CDR3 length is 13 residues. Germline assignment: CDR1 MNHEY and CDR2 SVGAGI. The CDR3 spells CASSYPGVGQQFF. The CDR3 DNA follows: TGTGCCAGCAGTTACCCAGGAGTCGGGCAACAGTTCTTC.

This clonotype showed up just a few times. The chain couples TRBV7-9 to TRBJ2-3, with 9 nucleotides matching TRBD1. V trimming: 6 bases; J trimming: 6 bases; junction bases outside the gene matches: 22. There are 19 residues in the CDR3. CDR1 and CDR2 (germline): SEHNR, FQNEAQ (reference sequence). The DNA of the CDR3 is TGTGCCAGCAGTTCCGGGACAGGGACCCCTGGCCCTACTTCTGATACGCAGTATTTT. Its translation: CASSSGTGTPGPTSDTQYF.

This clonotype was seen more than once but under ten times. This chain joins TRBV5-1 and TRBJ2-5, with 7 bases lining up with TRBD2. The CDR3 totals 16 residues. V was pared by 0 bases and J by 4 bases, with 9 bases of the junction left unmatched. Looked up from germline, CDR1 is SGHRS and CDR2 is YFSETQ. CDR3 nucleotides: TGCGCCAGCAGCTTGGATCGGGCGGGAGACTTAGAGACCCAGTACTTC. Its translation: CASSLDRAGDLETQYF. Filled out from reference TRBV5-1 and TRBJ2-5, the complete variable domain reads KAGVTQTPRYLIKTRGQQVTLSCSPISGHRSVSWYQQTPGQGLQFLFEYFSETQRNKGNFPGRFSGRQFSNSRSEMNVSTLELGDSALYLCASSLDRAGDLETQYFGPGTRLLVL.